These 20 T cell receptor beta chains originate from one sample sequenced in a study of blood T cell repertoires in COVID-19 (dated by TCRdb to the early 2020s). The protocol used for the library was the immunoSEQ multiplex PCR assay. The table comes from immuneACCESS by way of TCRdb, which keeps in-frame sequences with V and J called. Part of the clones is missing from these tables; in studies checked, under half for an unresolved V gene and the rest for unknown reasons. The sample has 160,000 or so clones on record, 80% to 90% of them singletons. The top ten hold 2.5% to 3.5% of the sample. The sample comprised peripheral blood. These TCRs come from a man between 60 and 75 years old with acute or convalescent COVID-19.

V and J are TRBV9 and TRBJ1-1; no reliable D call. The CDR3 contains 14 residues. Between the trimmed V and J ends, which lost 1 base and 8 bases, there was a span of 15 bases. CDR1 and CDR2 (germline): SGDLS, YYNGEE. The CDR3 loop reads CASSVLPSEPEAFF. For the CDR3, the DNA is TGTGCCAGCAGCGTACTCCCCTCAGAACCCGAAGCTTTCTTT.

This chain uses TRBV19 with TRBJ2-1; TRBD2 matches 8 bases. CDR1 and CDR2 (germline): LNHDA, SQIVND (reference sequence). This CDR3 contains 12 residues. Written as DNA, the CDR3 is TGTGCAGTAGCGGGACCCCTCAATGAGCAGTTCTTC. Translating it yields CAVAGPLNEQFF.

The chain carries TRBV2 and TRBJ2-7, with a possible D match to TRBD1 (6 bases). This CDR3 spans 12 amino acids. CDR1 is SNHLY, CDR2 FYNNEI, per germline. With 9 bases removed from V and 5 bases from J, the gap between germline ends came to 14 bases. The CDR3 region is CASSWGHDEQYF. CDR3 coding DNA: TGTGCCAGTAGTTGGGGGCATGACGAGCAGTACTTC.

This rearrangement joins TRBV3-1 (or the pseudogene TRBV3-2) to TRBJ2-7; 15 positions agree with TRBD2. CDR3 size: 15 residues. Looked up from germline, CDR1 is LGHDT and CDR2 is YNNKEL (reference sequence). V trimming: 4 bases; J trimming: 7 bases; junction bases outside the gene matches: 5. CDR3 DNA: TGTGCCAGCAGCCCTGGGACTAGCGGGGGGAGGGAGCAGTACTTC. Translation gives CASSPGTSGGREQYF.

V and J are TRBV5-6 and TRBJ2-7; TRBD1 might be the D (5 bases). The CDR3 sequence is 14 residues long. The germline V gene encodes CDR1 SGHDT and CDR2 YYEEEE. The V end was cut by 5 bases, the J end by 9 bases, with 21 bases between. CDR3 sequence: CASSTWGIPPGQYF. As DNA, the CDR3 is TGTGCCAGCAGTACTTGGGGCATACCCCCAGGGCAGTACTTC.

The chain has TRBV10-3 and TRBJ1-6; 10 bases map to TRBD1. Germline values: CDR1 ENHRY, CDR2 SYGVKD. This CDR3 contains 12 residues. V dropped 10 bases and J dropped 8; count of bases not matched to a gene: 2. CDR3 nucleotide sequence: TGTGCCAGTGGGACAGGGGATTCACCCCTCCACTTT. The encoded protein is CASGTGDSPLHF.

This sequence joins TRBV7-9 and TRBJ2-3; 8 bases fit TRBD2. V trimming: 2 bases; J trimming: 2 bases; junction bases outside the gene matches: 6. The CDR3 is made up of 16 amino acids. In germline, CDR1 is SEHNR, CDR2 FQNEAQ (reference sequence). As DNA, the CDR3 is TGTGCCAGCAGCTTAAACAGCGGGGGCTTCACAGATACGCAGTATTTT. Encoded protein: CASSLNSGGFTDTQYF.

This chain joins TRBV19 and TRBJ1-4; 7 nucleotides line up with TRBD1. The CDR3 extends over 14 amino acids. Germline CDR1 is LNHDA and CDR2 is SQIVND (reference sequence). The trim removed 8 bases at V and 8 bases at J, leaving 11 bases unmatched. CDR3 loop: CASRPGTVAEKLFF. The CDR3 nucleotides read TGTGCCAGTCGCCCCGGGACAGTGGCGGAAAAACTGTTTTTT.

This sequence joins TRBV14 and TRBJ1-2; 8 bases match TRBD1. This CDR3 has 13 amino acids. Germline V gene sequence: CDR1 SGHDN, CDR2 FVKESK. V dropped 4 bases and J dropped 6; count of bases not matched to a gene: 4. This CDR3 is CASSRGQGHGYTF. CDR3 coding DNA: TGTGCCAGCAGCCGCGGACAGGGCCATGGCTACACCTTC. Full variable domain (missing parts from reference TRBV14 and TRBJ1-2): EAGVTQFPSHSVIEKGQTVTLRCDPISGHDNLYWYRRVMGKEIKFLLHFVKESKQDESGMPNNRFLAERTGGTYSTLKVQPAELEDSGVYFCASSRGQGHGYTFGSGTRLTVV.

V gene TRBV9 combines with J gene TRBJ2-1, with 13 bases identical to TRBD2. V trimming: 0 bases; J trimming: 7 bases; junction bases outside the gene matches: 1. The CDR3 contains 15 residues. Germline assignment: CDR1 SGDLS and CDR2 YYNGEE. This CDR3 reads CASSVGLAGGNEQFF. CDR3 DNA: TGTGCCAGCAGCGTAGGACTAGCGGGGGGAAATGAGCAGTTCTTC.

The J gene is TRBJ2-1, the V gene TRBV21-1; the DNA was not used to check the table's D call, TRBD2. TRBV21-1 is shown as a pseudogene. This CDR3 contains 13 residues. As DNA, the CDR3 is TGTGCCAGCAGCAAACCGGAAGCGGGTGAGCAGTTCTTC. It yields the protein CASSKPEAGEQFF.

J is TRBJ2-3 and V is TRBV7-9; 14 bases line up with TRBD2. The V segment lost 5 bases and the J segment 2 bases; nucleotides outside the gene matches: 6. The CDR3 loop spans 17 amino acids. Germline V gene sequence: CDR1 SEHNR, CDR2 FQNEAQ (reference sequence). This CDR3 reads CASSPVTSGGATDTQYF. CDR3 sequence (DNA): TGTGCCAGCAGCCCAGTGACTAGCGGGGGGGCCACAGATACGCAGTATTTT.

The chain has TRBV30 and TRBJ1-2, with D unclear. V lost 1 base and J 4 bases, leaving 13 bases between the germline ends. The germline CDR1 and CDR2 sequences are GTSNPN and SVGIG (reference sequence). The CDR3 has 14 amino acids. The CDR3, as DNA: TGTGCCTGGAGTGAATGGAGGCCCGTCTATGGCTACACCTTC. It specifies CAWSEWRPVYGYTF.

CDR3 coding DNA: TGCGCCAGCAGCTTGGTAGGATCAGGGCGTAACTATGGCTACACCTTC. It codes for CASSLVGSGRNYGYTF. This chain connects TRBV5-1 to TRBJ1-2; tentatively, D is TRBD1 (5 bases). The CDR3 is made up of 16 amino acids. Per the germline V gene, CDR1 is SGHRS and CDR2 is YFSETQ. V dropped 0 bases and J dropped 1 base, with 13 bases sitting between them.

This chain uses TRBV5-1 with TRBJ1-1; 10 bases map to TRBD1. From germline, CDR1 is SGHRS and CDR2 YFSETQ. This CDR3 contains 16 residues. Losses at the gene ends were 3 bases for V and 1 base for J; bases not matched to a gene: 6. CDR3 nucleotide sequence: TGCGCCAGCAGCTCCAGACAGGGGGCTGGGAACACTGAAGCTTTCTTT. Amino acid sequence: CASSSRQGAGNTEAFF.

The rearrangement joins TRBV11-2 to TRBJ2-1; a possible D gene is TRBD2 (6 bases). The CDR3 runs to 14 residues. Per the germline V gene, CDR1 is SGHAT and CDR2 is FQNNGV. V gave up 0 bases and J gave up 4 bases, with 7 bases separating them. The CDR3 sequence is CASSLDGGYNEQFF. DNA of the CDR3: TGTGCCAGCAGCTTAGATGGGGGGTACAATGAGCAGTTCTTC.

The chain recombines TRBV30 with TRBJ1-1; D possibly corresponds to TRBD1 (5 bases). This CDR3 is built from 13 residues. V was pared by 5 bases and J by 4 bases, with 14 bases between. The germline V gene has CDR1 GTSNPN and CDR2 SVGIG (reference sequence). Here the CDR3 DNA reads TGTGCCTGGTACCGTGGGGGGAGCACTGAAGCTTTCTTT. It encodes CAWYRGGSTEAFF.

The chain employs TRBV4-1 and TRBJ2-1; TRBD2 agrees at 9 bases. V lost 1 base, J lost 7 bases, and 14 bases stayed unmatched. Germline CDR1 reads MGHRA; CDR2 reads YSYEKL. CDR3 length: 18 residues. The CDR3 region is CASSQAPPVAGGGNEQFF. In DNA form, the CDR3 reads TGCGCCAGCAGCCAAGCACCGCCGGTGGCGGGGGGGGGTAATGAGCAGTTCTTC.

J is TRBJ2-7 and V is TRBV19; the D is unclear. Germline loops: CDR1 LNHDA, CDR2 SQIVND (reference sequence). V was pared by 3 bases and J by 7 bases, with 7 bases between. The CDR3 runs to 11 residues. CDR3 residues: CASSIREEQYF. Written as DNA, the CDR3 is TGTGCCAGTAGTATTAGAGAGGAGCAGTACTTC.

V usage is TRBV11-3 and J usage is TRBJ2-3; 7 bases agree with TRBD1. Germline V CDR1 and CDR2: SGHNT, YENEEA. Germline trimming cut 4 bases from V and 4 bases from J; bases unmatched to any gene: 5. The CDR3 has 14 amino acids. The CDR3 region has the DNA TGTGCCAGCAGCTCACCGACAGGGCCAGATACGCAGTATTTT. Its translation: CASSSPTGPDTQYF.